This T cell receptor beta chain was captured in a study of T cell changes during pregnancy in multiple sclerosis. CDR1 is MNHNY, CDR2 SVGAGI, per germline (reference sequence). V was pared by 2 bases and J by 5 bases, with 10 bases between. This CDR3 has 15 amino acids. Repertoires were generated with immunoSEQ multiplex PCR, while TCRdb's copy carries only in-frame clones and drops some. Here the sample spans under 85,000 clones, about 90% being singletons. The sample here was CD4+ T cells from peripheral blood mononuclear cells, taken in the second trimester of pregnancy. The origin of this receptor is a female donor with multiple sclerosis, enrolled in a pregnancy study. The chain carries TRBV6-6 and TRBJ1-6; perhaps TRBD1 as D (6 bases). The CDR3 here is CASSYPGHNNSPLHF. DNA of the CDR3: TGTGCCAGCAGTTACCCGGGACACAATAATTCACCCCTCCACTTT.